This T cell receptor beta chain was sequenced during a study of metastatic and nonmetastatic thyroid tumors. Each patient went into thyroid surgery without having received any treatment. MiXCR re-clonotyped the PCR reads for TCRdb. This repertoire shows about 20,000 clones, 25% to 30% found once; its top ten account for around 5.6%. The CDR3 totals 13 residues. CDR1 and CDR2 from the germline V gene are MDHEN and SYDVKM. V was pared by 10 bases and J by 1 base, with 12 bases between. This TCR came from a female donor with papillary thyroid cancer or a benign thyroid nodule (not recorded which). Some clones in this sample may be carry-over from other donors' samples. The material sequenced was blood. The rearrangement uses TRBV28 and TRBJ2-3; no clear D. CDR3 coding DNA: TGTGCCAACACCCATGGTGGCACAGATACGCAGTATTTT. Translation gives CANTHGGTDTQYF.